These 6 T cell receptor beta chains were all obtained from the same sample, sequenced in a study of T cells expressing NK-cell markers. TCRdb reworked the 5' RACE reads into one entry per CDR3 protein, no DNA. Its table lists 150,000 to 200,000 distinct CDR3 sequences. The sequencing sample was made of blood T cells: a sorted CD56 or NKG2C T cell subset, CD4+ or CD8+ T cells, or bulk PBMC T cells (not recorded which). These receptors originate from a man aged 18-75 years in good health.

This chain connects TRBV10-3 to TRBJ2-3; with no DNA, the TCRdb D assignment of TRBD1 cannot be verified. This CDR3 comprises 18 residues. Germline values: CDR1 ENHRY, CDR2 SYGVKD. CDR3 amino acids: CAISDPTGSTSSTDTQYF.

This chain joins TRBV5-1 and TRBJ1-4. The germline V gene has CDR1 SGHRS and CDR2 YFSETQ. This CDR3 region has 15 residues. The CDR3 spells CASSLDGRKGEKLFF.

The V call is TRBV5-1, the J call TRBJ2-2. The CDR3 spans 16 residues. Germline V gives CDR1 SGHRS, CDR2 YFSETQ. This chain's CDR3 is CASSFSRQLNTGELFF.

CDR3 in amino acids: CASSQDLGTLKFF. The V call is TRBV4-2, the J call TRBJ2-1. This CDR3 contains 13 residues. CDR1 and CDR2 from the germline V gene are LGHNA and YNFKEQ.

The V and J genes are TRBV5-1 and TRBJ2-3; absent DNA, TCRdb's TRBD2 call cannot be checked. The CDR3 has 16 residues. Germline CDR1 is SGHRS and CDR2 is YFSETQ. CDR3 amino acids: CASSWGLADTTDTQYF.

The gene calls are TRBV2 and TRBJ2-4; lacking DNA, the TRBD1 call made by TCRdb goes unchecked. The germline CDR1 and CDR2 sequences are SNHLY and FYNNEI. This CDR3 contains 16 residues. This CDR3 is CASSDKDRVAKNIQYF.